One sample yielded the 25 T cell receptor beta chains listed below, sequenced in a study of blood T cells in healthy people across ages. A sample-barcoded 5' primer and a J-beta primer mix were used in a second PCR of roughly 6 to 11 cycles. TCRdb itself ran the 5' RACE reads through MiXCR, one entry per CDR3 protein. Of around 800,000 distinct CDR3 sequences detected, 44% appear once; the ten largest clones hold around 21%. The sample taken for sequencing was blood. The source is a man in his fifties or sixties in good health.

The chain carries TRBV12-3 or TRBV12-4 and TRBJ2-4, with 7 bases fitting TRBD1. The J call may not be correct, given that the DNA end is closer to TRBJ2-7. The CDR3 consists of 13 residues. The CDR3 DNA reads TGTGCCAGCCGATGGGGGACAGAGTACGAGCAGTACTTC. It codes for CASRWGTEYEQYF.

A few counts support this clonotype. The chain couples TRBV13 to TRBJ2-3; perhaps TRBD2 as D (6 bases). Germline lookup yields CDR1 PRHDT and CDR2 FYEKMQ (reference sequence). The V and J ends lost 10 bases and 1 base respectively, with 15 bases between them. This CDR3 contains 14 residues. The DNA for the CDR3 is TGTGCCACGACCGCCGCGGGGCGCACAGATACGCAGTATTTT. The encoded protein is CATTAAGRTDTQYF.

This clonotype was detected only a few times. The chain uses TRBV7-2 and TRBJ1-4; the D is unclear. Germline values: CDR1 SGHTA, CDR2 FQGNSA. There are 14 residues in the CDR3. With 5 bases removed from V and 6 bases from J, the gap between germline ends came to 13 bases. In DNA, the CDR3 is TGTGCCAGCAGCACCGGCGGGAAACATGAAAAACTGTTTTTT. Translation gives CASSTGGKHEKLFF.

V usage is TRBV3-1 and J usage is TRBJ2-4; D is possibly TRBD1 or TRBD2 (6 bases each). Deletions cut 4 bases from V and 4 bases from J, with 11 bases between. The CDR3 sequence is 14 residues long. Germline CDR1 reads LGHDT; CDR2 reads YNNKEL (reference sequence). The CDR3 nucleotides are TGTGCCAGCAGCCTTGGGGGGCAGAAAAACATTCAGTACTTC. Residues: CASSLGGQKNIQYF.

The chain carries TRBV29-1 and TRBJ1-5, with unresolved D. The germline V gene has CDR1 SQVTM and CDR2 ANQGSEA. The CDR3 runs to 13 residues. CDR3 sequence reads: CNVGQNSNQPQHF. In DNA, the CDR3 is TGCAACGTAGGGCAGAATAGCAATCAGCCCCAGCATTTT.

This clonotype was detected only a few times. The chain joins TRBV7-2 to TRBJ2-1; TRBD2 aligns across 11 bases. This CDR3 is built from 15 residues. V lost 4 bases, J lost 15 bases, and 14 bases stayed unmatched. Germline V gives CDR1 SGHTA, CDR2 FQGNSA. The CDR3 DNA sequence: TGTGCCAGCAGCTCCCAAGCCATTACTAGCGGGGGTCTGTTCTTC. Its translation: CASSSQAITSGGLFF.

The sample holds a few counts of this clonotype. This chain connects TRBV13 to TRBJ1-5, with D maybe TRBD1 (6 bases). The CDR3 is 14 amino acids. The V end lost 4 bases, the J end lost 5 bases, and 12 bases lay between the germline ends. Germline V lookup: CDR1 PRHDT, CDR2 FYEKMQ (reference sequence). CDR3 nucleotides: TGTGCCAGCAGCTCCAGGGGAGGGGATCAGCCCCAGCATTTT. Its protein is CASSSRGGDQPQHF.

The chain has TRBV12-3 or TRBV12-4 and TRBJ2-3; TRBD1 matches 7 bases. The CDR3 has 18 residues. With V trimmed by 6 bases and J by 6 bases, 21 bases remained unmatched. This CDR3 reads CASSRSFTGDGVMDTQYF. The CDR3 DNA follows: TGTGCCAGCAGCCGATCCTTCACAGGGGATGGGGTCATGGATACGCAGTATTTT.

This clonotype was counted a few times. The rearrangement joins TRBV10-3 to TRBJ2-3, with TRBD2 as a possible D gene (7 bases). The CDR3 sequence is 14 residues long. CDR1 is ENHRY, CDR2 SYGVKD, per germline. V was shortened by 7 bases and J by 2 bases, with 13 bases between the two germline ends. In DNA form, the CDR3 reads TGTGCCATCAAACGGGGGGCGAACACAGATACGCAGTATTTT. This codes for CAIKRGANTDTQYF.

The rearrangement joins TRBV5-1 to TRBJ2-7; perhaps D is TRBD1 or TRBD2 (5 bases each). Trimming stripped 3 bases from V and 1 base from J, with 11 bases between. The CDR3 sequence is 14 residues long. Germline assignment: CDR1 SGHRS and CDR2 YFSETQ. CDR3 bases: TGCGCCAGCAGCTCCGGGGCAGGGTCCTACGAGCAGTACTTC. This encodes CASSSGAGSYEQYF.

V and J are TRBV9 and TRBJ2-3; D not resolved. Germline V gene lookup returns CDR1 SGDLS and CDR2 YYNGEE. The CDR3 totals 14 residues. The V end was cut by 3 bases, the J end by 6 bases, with 14 bases between. In nucleotides, the CDR3 is TGTGCCAGCAGCGCCAGACCCTTACCGGATACGCAGTATTTT. Residues: CASSARPLPDTQYF.

In this sample, this clonotype turned up a few times. This rearrangement joins TRBV25-1 to TRBJ2-5; 14 positions match TRBD2. The CDR3 is 17 amino acids. The trim removed 5 bases at V and 6 bases at J, leaving 11 bases unmatched. The germline CDR1 and CDR2 sequences are MGHDK and SYGVNS. CDR3 bases: TGTGCCAGCAGTCCAGGGACTAGCGGGGGTGTTCTGAAGACCCAGTACTTC. Residues: CASSPGTSGGVLKTQYF.

This clonotype was observed a handful of times. The chain recombines TRBV11-1 with TRBJ2-7; D is perhaps TRBD1 (6 bases). Germline V CDR1 and CDR2: SGHAT, FQDESV (reference sequence). This CDR3 has 15 residues. Trimming left V 5 bases short and J 2 bases short, with 16 bases between. Here the CDR3 reads CASSHWGQGTYEQYF. The CDR3 nucleotides are TGTGCCAGCAGCCACTGGGGCCAGGGGACCTACGAGCAGTACTTC.

The chain employs TRBV6-5 and TRBJ2-3; 7 bases agree with TRBD1. Trimming cost V 10 bases and J 4 bases; bases outside gene matches: 2. Per germline, CDR1 MNHEY and CDR2 SVGAGI. The CDR3 covers 11 residues. In DNA form, the CDR3 reads TGTGCCACTCAGGGGGCAGATACGCAGTATTTT. Protein: CATQGADTQYF.

This clonotype has more than one count but fewer than ten. The chain has TRBV20-1 and TRBJ2-7, with unresolved D. CDR1 DFQATT and CDR2 SNEGSKA come from the germline V gene (reference sequence). The CDR3 loop spans 14 amino acids. Trimming took off 0 bases at V and 2 bases at J, with 11 bases between the two ends. The CDR3, as DNA: TGCAGTGCTAGAGATCTCCGAGAGACCTACGAGCAGTACTTC. This translates into CSARDLRETYEQYF.

The rearrangement joins TRBV29-1 to TRBJ2-3, with 10 bases aligning to TRBD2. Germline V gene lookup returns CDR1 SQVTM and CDR2 ANQGSEA. Germline trimming cut 3 bases from V and 3 bases from J; bases unmatched to any gene: 9. CDR3 length: 16 amino acids. CDR3 sequence reads: CSVDGSGGARTDTQYF. CDR3 bases: TGCAGCGTTGATGGCAGCGGGGGGGCCCGAACAGATACGCAGTATTTT.

V usage is TRBV30 and J usage is TRBJ2-7; D possibly corresponds to TRBD2 (7 bases). Trimming cost V 0 bases and J 5 bases, with 17 bases left between them. Germline V gives CDR1 GTSNPN, CDR2 SVGIG (reference sequence). CDR3 length: 15 residues. The CDR3 region has the DNA TGTGCCTGGAGTGTAGGGGGGGCAGGCAGCGACGAGCAGTACTTC. Translation: CAWSVGGAGSDEQYF.

V and J are TRBV11-2 and TRBJ1-4, with 7 bases aligning to TRBD1. CDR1 and CDR2 (germline): SGHAT, FQNNGV. The CDR3 sequence is 16 residues long. Trimming cost V 2 bases and J 4 bases; bases outside gene matches: 7. The CDR3 spells CASSLPHRGLNEKLFF. The CDR3, as DNA: TGTGCCAGCAGCTTACCTCACAGGGGACTTAATGAAAAACTGTTTTTT.

V gene TRBV4-1 combines with J gene TRBJ2-3; TRBD1 aligns across 10 bases. Looked up from germline, CDR1 is MGHRA and CDR2 is YSYEKL. The CDR3 sequence is 19 residues long. Losses at the gene ends were 2 bases for V and 0 bases for J; bases not matched to a gene: 11. CDR3 sequence: CASSQRGPDRGQSTDTQYF. In DNA form, the CDR3 reads TGCGCCAGCAGCCAACGTGGCCCCGACAGGGGGCAGAGCACAGATACGCAGTATTTT.

The V call is TRBV19, the J call TRBJ2-1, with a possible D match to TRBD2 (5 bases). CDR3 length: 15 amino acids. Trimming stripped 3 bases from V and 5 bases from J, with 14 bases between. From germline, CDR1 is LNHDA and CDR2 SQIVND (reference sequence). DNA of the CDR3: TGTGCCAGTAGTATGGAGAGAACCGGGAACAATGAGCAGTTCTTC. It yields the protein CASSMERTGNNEQFF.

The chain recombines TRBV7-9 with TRBJ1-1; D unresolved. V dropped 7 bases and J dropped 1 base, with 13 bases sitting between them. The CDR3 is 14 amino acids. CDR1 is SEHNR and CDR2 is FQNEAQ in the germline V gene (reference sequence). The CDR3 nucleotides are TGTGCCAGCATAGGGTGGGAGGAGAACACTGAAGCTTTCTTT. Residues: CASIGWEENTEAFF.

This clonotype showed up just a few times. The gene calls are TRBV6-2 or TRBV6-3 and TRBJ2-5, with 8 positions matching TRBD1. The J call could be wrong; TRBJ2-7 is a better fit for the DNA end. CDR1 is MNHEY, CDR2 SVGEGT, per germline. The CDR3 sequence is 16 residues long. CDR3 DNA: TGTGCCAGCAGTTACCTCAGGGGGCAAATTCTCCACGAGCAGTACTTC. This translates into CASSYLRGQILHEQYF.

The V gene is TRBV5-1, the J gene TRBJ2-3; TRBD1 is a possible D gene (5 bases). Between the trimmed V and J ends, which lost 4 bases and 3 bases, there was a span of 12 bases. Per germline, CDR1 SGHRS and CDR2 YFSETQ. The CDR3 runs to 14 residues. In DNA form, the CDR3 reads TGCGCCAGCAGCGAGGTGACAGCGACAGATACGCAGTATTTT. The encoded protein is CASSEVTATDTQYF.

CDR3 protein: CAISDFQTGTGESEQYF. DNA for the CDR3: TGTGCCATCAGTGATTTTCAGACCGGGACAGGGGAGAGCGAGCAGTACTTC. V gene TRBV10-3 combines with J gene TRBJ2-7, with 10 bases aligning to TRBD1. With 3 bases clipped from V and 6 bases from J, the junction kept 14 bases outside the gene matches. The germline CDR1 and CDR2 sequences are ENHRY and SYGVKD. The CDR3 runs 17 residues.

This clonotype has a handful of counts. The rearrangement links TRBV28 to TRBJ1-4; a possible D gene is TRBD1 (6 bases). With 7 bases removed from V and 8 bases from J, the gap between germline ends came to 14 bases. Germline loops: CDR1 MDHEN, CDR2 SYDVKM. The CDR3 has 13 residues. CDR3 DNA sequence: TGTGCCAGCAAGACAGGAGCTCTCGAAAAACTGTTTTTT. Amino acids: CASKTGALEKLFF.